The rows below give T cell receptor beta chains drawn from one sample of a study of T cells after yellow fever vaccination. Via MiXCR, TCRdb re-called the 5' RACE reads, giving one row per CDR3 protein. The sample consists of 14,000 or so distinct CDR3 sequences, roughly 8% of them appearing once. This specimen was PBMCs, either bulk or a sorted T-cell subset (CD4+, CD8+, memory, or dextramer-sorted; not recorded which), taken on the day of the yellow fever booster vaccination. The source is a man between 18 and 35 years old who received the YFV17D yellow fever vaccine. CDR3s include the opening cysteine and the closing phenylalanine or tryptophan. D genes are given only for firm matches. Not all rows give a size; the values are once, few, many and, for expanded clones, a class.

j_gene	len	abundance	v_gene	d_gene	CDR3aa	CDR3nt
TRBJ1-2	14	many	TRBV20-1	TRBD1	CSARAQQGTDGYTF	TGCAGTGCTAGAGCACAACAAGGGACAGACGGCTACACCTTC
TRBJ2-1	15	medium-sized	TRBV7-2	TRBD1	CASSRTGNTYNEQFF	TGTGCCAGCAGCAGGACAGGGAATACCTACAATGAGCAGTTCTTC
TRBJ2-3	16	-	TRBV28	TRBD1	CASSLMRGPSTDTQYF	TGTGCCAGCAGTTTAATGAGGGGGCCTAGCACAGATACGCAGTATTTT
TRBJ1-3	15	many	TRBV6-5	-	CASRRDIDSGNTIYF	TGTGCCAGCAGACGCGACATCGACTCTGGAAACACCATATATTTT
TRBJ2-3	15	many	TRBV12-3/TRBV12-4	-	CASSSSAGEADTQYF	-
TRBJ1-4	16	many	TRBV7-2	-	CASSLSKGPDWEKLFF	TGTGCCAGCAGCTTATCGAAGGGGCCGGATTGGGAAAAACTGTTTTTT
TRBJ2-4	14	many	TRBV7-2	-	CASSLSSLSDIQYF	TGTGCCAGCAGCTTGTCTAGTTTGTCCGACATTCAGTACTTC
TRBJ1-4	15	many	TRBV28	TRBD1	CASSLGTGGTEKLFF	TGTGCCAGCAGCCTCGGGACAGGGGGTACTGAAAAACTGTTTTTT
TRBJ1-5	15	many	TRBV4-3	-	CASSQQREGGQPQHF	TGCGCCAGCAGCCAACAGAGGGAGGGAGGTCAGCCCCAGCATTTT
TRBJ2-3	15	many	TRBV7-3	TRBD2	CASSLVGVAGGPLHF	TGTGCCAGCAGCCTCGTCGGAGTAGCGGGGGGCCCCTTGCATTTT
TRBJ1-1	14	many	TRBV5-1	-	CASSLEVIGNEAFF	TGCGCCAGCAGCTTGGAGGTGATAGGGAATGAAGCTTTCTTT
TRBJ1-5	15	many	TRBV5-5	-	CASSLDQKPYQPQHF	TGTGCCAGCAGCTTGGACCAGAAGCCTTATCAGCCCCAGCATTTT
TRBJ1-5	15	many	TRBV11-2	TRBD1	CASSLGGTGGQPQHF	TGTGCCAGCAGCTTAGGCGGGACAGGAGGTCAGCCCCAGCATTTT
TRBJ1-5	15	medium-sized	TRBV29-1	-	CSVADGLIGNQPQHF	TGCAGCGTTGCGGACGGTCTAATTGGCAATCAGCCCCAGCATTTT
TRBJ1-4	14	many	TRBV14	-	CASSQDTSREKLFF	TGTGCCAGCAGCCAGGACACATCGCGTGAAAAACTGTTTTTT
TRBJ2-5	14	many	TRBV9	-	CASSVTGTQETQYF	TGTGCCAGCAGCGTAACCGGGACGCAAGAGACCCAGTACTTC